The source of this T cell receptor beta chain is a study of blood T cells in healthy people across ages. General study points: Older individuals had lower TCR beta diversity per million T cells (the decline was roughly linear).

A sample-barcoded 5' primer and a J-beta primer mix were used in a second PCR of roughly 6 to 11 cycles. A single record per CDR3 protein comes from TCRdb applying MiXCR to the 5' RACE reads. Of some 1.4 million distinct CDR3 sequences in the sample, roughly 40% are singletons; the top ten hold 7% to 9.5%. This CDR3 spans 13 amino acids. The V gene's germline CDR1 is MNHNS and CDR2 SASEGT. V was trimmed by 0 bases and J by 8 bases, leaving 10 bases between them. Concerning this clonotype itself: The antigen remains unidentified.

The receptor's source is a woman aged 18-35 years in good health. The sequenced sample consisted of blood. The genes are TRBV6-1 and TRBJ1-1; unclear D gene. CDR3 nucleotide sequence: TGTGCCAGCAGTGAAGCGCCAGGCAGGGAAGCTTTCTTT. Its protein is CASSEAPGREAFF.